Each of the 28 T cell receptor beta chains below was sequenced from the same sample in a study of T cell responses to AZD1222 COVID-19 vaccine. Profiled with immunoSEQ multiplex PCR; TCRdb holds only in-frame clones, not every one. The table lists around 140,000 clones, roughly 92% of them singletons. The material sequenced was peripheral blood, taken on day 0 of AZD1222 vaccination. These receptors came from an adult in good health.

The chain carries TRBV23-1 and TRBJ2-1; the D gene is possibly TRBD1 (7 bases). TRBV23-1 is given ORF status, its function remaining uncertain. CDR3 size: 17 residues. Trimming stripped 6 bases from V and 0 bases from J, with 18 bases between. Here the CDR3 reads CASSPIGRDSSYNEQFF. The CDR3 DNA sequence: TGCGCCAGCAGCCCCATTGGGCGGGACAGCTCCTACAATGAGCAGTTCTTC.

This chain links TRBV15 with TRBJ2-1, with TRBD2 matching over 15 bases. Looked up from germline, CDR1 is LNHNV and CDR2 is YYDKDF (reference sequence). The CDR3 is 15 residues long. Germline trimming cut 8 bases from V and 8 bases from J; bases unmatched to any gene: 7. CDR3 bases: TGTGCCACCGACCGAGGACTAGCGGGAGGGCATGAGCAGTTCTTC. It yields the protein CATDRGLAGGHEQFF.

The chain is built from TRBV27 and TRBJ2-7; tentatively, D is TRBD2 (6 bases). Deletions cut 3 bases from V and 2 bases from J, with 11 bases between. The CDR3 length is 14 residues. Germline loops: CDR1 MNHEY, CDR2 SMNVEV (reference sequence). As DNA, the CDR3 is TGTGCCAGCAGTTTCCTCGGAGGGCCCTACGAGCAGTACTTC. Translating gives CASSFLGGPYEQYF.

This chain links TRBV28 with TRBJ1-6, with TRBD1 matching over 9 bases. V was pared by 4 bases and J by 0 bases, with 4 bases of the junction left unmatched. CDR1 and CDR2 (germline): MDHEN, SYDVKM. The CDR3 runs to 17 residues. The CDR3 coding sequence is TGTGCCAGCAGTTCAGGGACAGGGAGCTCCTATAATTCACCCCTCCACTTT. The encoded protein is CASSSGTGSSYNSPLHF.

The chain combines TRBV4-2 with TRBJ2-1; 10 nucleotides agree with TRBD2. V gave up 1 base and J gave up 1 base; unmatched junction bases: 7. The CDR3 is made up of 18 amino acids. CDR1 is LGHNA, CDR2 YNFKEQ, per germline. The CDR3 DNA is TGTGCCAGCAGCCAAGGATCCCTAGCGGGGGTTTCCTACAATGAGCAGTTCTTC. The encoded protein is CASSQGSLAGVSYNEQFF.

The chain recombines TRBV5-1 with TRBJ2-1, with TRBD2 identical over 7 bases. CDR1 SGHRS and CDR2 YFSETQ come from the germline V gene. CDR3 size: 15 residues. The V and J ends lost 2 bases and 10 bases, in that order; junction bases with no gene match: 12. This chain's CDR3 is CASSLTGTIGVEQFF. In DNA, the CDR3 is TGCGCCAGCAGCTTAACCGGGACTATCGGGGTCGAGCAGTTCTTC.

The rearrangement joins TRBV5-6 to TRBJ2-3; D tentatively fits TRBD1 or TRBD2 (5 bases each). The CDR3 consists of 16 residues. V gave up 4 bases and J gave up 1 base, with 16 bases separating them. Germline V gene data show CDR1 as SGHDT and CDR2 as YYEEEE. CDR3 in amino acids: CASSNNPGRGTDTQYF. For the CDR3, the DNA is TGTGCCAGCAGCAACAATCCAGGGAGAGGCACAGATACGCAGTATTTT.

Turning to this clone: An end of the junction does not agree with germline; a read error may underlie this. The chain uses TRBV7-7 and TRBJ1-1; D is unresolved. The CDR3 runs to 13 residues. CDR1 and CDR2 (germline): SSHAT, FNYEAQ (reference sequence). CDR3 DNA: TGTGCTAGCAGCTCACAGTTGAACACTGAAGCTTTCTTT. It translates to CASSSQLNTEAFF. The whole variable domain, remainder taken from reference TRBV7-7 and TRBJ1-1, is GAGVSQSPRYKVTKRGQDVTLRCDPISSHATLYWYQQALGQGPEFLTYFNYEAQPDKSGLPSDRFSAERPEGSISTLTIQRTEQRDSAMYRCASSSQLNTEAFFGQGTRLTVV.

This chain joins TRBV28 and TRBJ1-3; 8 positions agree with TRBD1. The CDR3 totals 15 residues. Germline V gives CDR1 MDHEN, CDR2 SYDVKM. The V and J ends lost 6 bases and 5 bases, in that order; junction bases with no gene match: 9. CDR3 in DNA: TGTGCCAGCAGGCCCCGGGACAGGCAAAGAAACACCATATATTTT. It specifies CASRPRDRQRNTIYF.

A note on this clone: Additional DNA sequences in this sample encode the identical CDR3. The V gene is TRBV29-1, the J gene TRBJ2-3; D possibly corresponds to TRBD2 (6 bases). There are 11 residues in the CDR3. Germline-derived CDR1 and CDR2 are SQVTM and ANQGSEA. V lost 6 bases and J 5 bases, leaving 9 bases between the germline ends. The CDR3 loop is CSVGGGDTQYF. The CDR3 coding sequence is TGCAGCGTCGGGGGAGGAGATACGCAGTATTTT.

The chain combines TRBV19 with TRBJ1-6; D not certain. Per the germline V gene, CDR1 is LNHDA and CDR2 is SQIVND (reference sequence). V lost 7 bases to trimming and J lost 0 bases, with 7 bases between them. The CDR3 runs to 14 residues. The CDR3, as DNA: TGTGCCAGTATGGGATACTCCTATAATTCACCCCTCCACTTT. Translation gives CASMGYSYNSPLHF. Full variable domain (rest looked up from reference TRBV19 and TRBJ1-6): DGGITQSPKYLFRKEGQNVTLSCEQNLNHDAMYWYRQDPGQGLRLIYYSQIVNDFQKGDIAEGYSVSREKKESFPLTVTSAQKNPTAFYLCASMGYSYNSPLHFGNGTRLTVT.

V gene TRBV9 combines with J gene TRBJ2-5; TRBD2 matches at 7 bases. This CDR3 comprises 15 residues. CDR1 and CDR2 from the germline V gene are SGDLS and YYNGEE. V dropped 2 bases and J dropped 5; count of bases not matched to a gene: 9. CDR3 in amino acids: CASSVGIVGGETQYF. DNA for the CDR3: TGTGCCAGCAGCGTCGGTATTGTCGGGGGGGAGACCCAGTACTTC.

This chain links TRBV7-2 with TRBJ2-3; D assignment may be TRBD1 or TRBD2 (5 bases each). The CDR3 is 18 amino acids. The germline V and J ends were trimmed by 5 bases and 2 bases, with 23 bases remaining between them. Germline V gene sequence: CDR1 SGHTA, CDR2 FQGNSA. The CDR3 region has the DNA TGTGCCAGCAGCCGGACCTTTGGCATTGGGGGTACCACAGATACGCAGTATTTT. Translating it yields CASSRTFGIGGTTDTQYF.

V and J are TRBV7-9 and TRBJ2-1, with D perhaps TRBD1 (5 bases). The CDR3 is made up of 16 amino acids. CDR1 is SEHNR and CDR2 is FQNEAQ in the germline V gene (reference sequence). Trimming stripped 5 bases from V and 2 bases from J, with 16 bases between. CDR3: CASSAGGRGTYNEQFF. The CDR3 nucleotides are TGTGCCAGCAGCGCCGGTGGAAGGGGCACCTACAATGAGCAGTTCTTC.

The gene calls are TRBV6-2 or TRBV6-3 and TRBJ1-1; 10 bases map to TRBD1. This CDR3 contains 17 residues. The ends lost 0 bases at V and 5 bases at J; junction bases unmatched: 9. Germline V gene sequence: CDR1 MNHEY, CDR2 SVGEGT. CDR3: CASSYSRTGGFRTEAFF. The CDR3 coding sequence is TGTGCCAGCAGTTACTCCCGGACAGGGGGTTTTCGGACTGAAGCTTTCTTT.

The chain combines TRBV2 with TRBJ1-3; D is undetermined. Germline V gene sequence: CDR1 SNHLY, CDR2 FYNNEI. Trimming left V 7 bases short and J 0 bases short, with 10 bases between. This CDR3 has 14 residues. The CDR3 DNA reads TGTGCCAGCAAGGGCAGCAACTCTGGAAACACCATATATTTT. Translating gives CASKGSNSGNTIYF.

CDR3 DNA: TGCAGCGTTAATCAGGGGGGCCTACTCTCCGAGCAGTACTTC. It encodes CSVNQGGLLSEQYF. The chain uses TRBV29-1 and TRBJ2-7, with TRBD1 as a possible D gene (7 bases). The germline V gene has CDR1 SQVTM and CDR2 ANQGSEA. The CDR3 extends over 14 amino acids. Trimming removed 5 bases at V and 6 bases at J, with 20 bases between.

This clone has a count of ten or more. This rearrangement joins TRBV15 to TRBJ1-5, with no clear D. From germline, CDR1 is LNHNV and CDR2 YYDKDF (reference sequence). This CDR3 has 12 amino acids. Between the trimmed V and J ends, which lost 5 bases and 4 bases, there was a span of 6 bases. Here the CDR3 DNA reads TGTGCCACCAGCGGAAGAAATCAGCCCCAGCATTTT. This sequence encodes CATSGRNQPQHF.

The genes are TRBV2 and TRBJ2-1, with 9 bases lining up with TRBD1. Germline values: CDR1 SNHLY, CDR2 FYNNEI. The J segment lost 1 base and the V segment lost 1 base, leaving 2 bases of the junction unmatched. This CDR3 region has 16 residues. Written as DNA, the CDR3 is TGTGCCAGCAGTGAAGGACAGGGGGGATCCTACAATGAGCAGTTCTTC. Its protein product is CASSEGQGGSYNEQFF.

The genes are TRBV5-1 and TRBJ1-2; no definite D call. CDR3 length: 12 residues. The V end lost 1 base, the J end lost 8 bases, and 9 bases lay between the germline ends. Germline CDR1 reads SGHRS; CDR2 reads YFSETQ. This chain's CDR3 is CASSLPAEGYTF. The CDR3 nucleotides read TGCGCCAGCAGCTTGCCGGCTGAGGGCTACACCTTC.

This clone was counted between two and nine times. The chain is built from TRBV11-3 and TRBJ1-1; the D gene is possibly TRBD1 (6 bases). The germline V gene encodes CDR1 SGHNT and CDR2 YENEEA. This CDR3 is 13 amino acids long. Trimming shortened V by 5 bases and J by 9 bases, and 16 bases separated the two germline ends. The CDR3 bases are TGTGCCAGCAGCCGAAACCGGGACACCAAAGCTTTCTTT. This gives the protein CASSRNRDTKAFF.

The V call is TRBV20-1, the J call TRBJ2-1; maybe TRBD2 (6 bases). The germline gives CDR1 DFQATT, CDR2 SNEGSKA (reference sequence). The CDR3 spans 11 residues. With 2 bases removed from V and 15 bases from J, the gap between germline ends came to 14 bases. In nucleotides, the CDR3 is TGCAGTGCTAGACTTTCCCCGGGGGTGTTCTTC. Protein: CSARLSPGVFF.

V is TRBV7-9 and J is TRBJ1-1; D not resolved. V gave up 6 bases and J gave up 0 bases, with 8 bases separating them. Germline values: CDR1 SEHNR, CDR2 FQNEAQ (reference sequence). The CDR3 consists of 13 residues. The chain's CDR3 is CASSQTVNTEAFF. The CDR3 nucleotides are TGTGCCAGCAGTCAAACTGTGAACACTGAAGCTTTCTTT.

In this sample, this clone turned up a few times. The genes are TRBV14 and TRBJ2-7; TRBD1 matches 7 bases. This CDR3 contains 14 residues. CDR1 and CDR2 from the germline V gene are SGHDN and FVKESK. The ends lost 5 bases at V and 3 bases at J; junction bases unmatched: 7. In nucleotides, the CDR3 is TGTGCCAGCAGCTCCAGGACAGGCAACTACGAGCAGTACTTC. As protein: CASSSRTGNYEQYF.

This clone was observed a single time. The chain is built from TRBV7-9 and TRBJ2-7; no clear D gene. The germline gives CDR1 SEHNR, CDR2 FQNEAQ (reference sequence). The CDR3 sequence is 16 residues long. V lost 5 bases to trimming and J lost 2 bases, with 19 bases between them. CDR3 sequence: CASSDWRRRNPYEQYF. CDR3 nucleotides: TGTGCCAGCAGCGACTGGCGGAGACGGAACCCCTACGAGCAGTACTTC.

The chain joins TRBV5-6 to TRBJ2-7, with 8 nucleotides matching TRBD2. Germline V gene data show CDR1 as SGHDT and CDR2 as YYEEEE. The CDR3 covers 14 residues. V gave up 4 bases and J gave up 2 bases; unmatched junction bases: 5. The CDR3: CASSPRGAPYEQYF. In nucleotides, the CDR3 is TGTGCCAGCAGCCCGCGGGGGGCCCCCTACGAGCAGTACTTC. Full variable domain (remainder filled in from reference TRBV5-6 and TRBJ2-7): DAGVTQSPTHLIKTRGQQVTLRCSPKSGHDTVSWYQQALGQGPQFIFQYYEEEERQRGNFPDRFSGHQFPNYSSELNVNALLLGDSALYLCASSPRGAPYEQYFGPGTRLTVT.

The chain has TRBV19 and TRBJ2-3; D possibly matches TRBD1 or TRBD2 (5 bases each). From germline, CDR1 is LNHDA and CDR2 SQIVND (reference sequence). V shed 3 bases and J shed 3 bases, with 13 bases lying between them. The CDR3 runs 15 residues. The chain's CDR3 is CASSIMGVRTDTQYF. The CDR3 DNA reads as TGTGCCAGTAGTATTATGGGGGTTCGGACAGATACGCAGTATTTT.

This chain links TRBV11-2 with TRBJ2-1; no reliable D call. Germline CDR1 and CDR2: SGHAT and FQNNGV. This CDR3 region has 15 residues. The V end was cut by 3 bases, the J end by 0 bases, with 9 bases between. The CDR3: CASSFQTGSYNEQFF. The DNA of the CDR3 is TGTGCCAGCAGCTTCCAAACGGGCTCCTACAATGAGCAGTTCTTC.